The 19 T cell receptor beta chains given below trace back to one sample, sequenced in a study of T cell repertoires in cytomegalovirus infection. TCRdb reprocessed the reads with MiXCR, giving one entry per CDR3 protein. The table records about 490,000 distinct CDR3 sequences, more than 15% of them present only once. Sequenced material: CD8+ T cells from PBMCs. The receptors were sampled from a human donor in good health (CMV status not recorded). Some clones in this sample may be carry-over from other donors' samples.

This clonotype has only a few counts. The genes are TRBV29-1 and TRBJ1-3; the D is unclear. V was clipped by 3 bases and J by 0 bases, with 12 bases between them. Per germline, CDR1 SQVTM and CDR2 ANQGSEA. This CDR3 has 15 residues. For the CDR3, the DNA is TGCAGCGTTGAGGCGGTGGAGAGCTCTGGAAACACCATATATTTT. Translating it yields CSVEAVESSGNTIYF.

This clonotype has just one count. A much larger clone sits a single nucleotide away, making a read error possible. It is likely a read error, because the conserved phenylalanine at the end of the CDR3 is missing. The V call is TRBV2, the J call TRBJ2-1; TRBD2 might be the D (5 bases). CDR3 length: 12 residues. V was trimmed by 3 bases and J by 5 bases, leaving 5 bases between them. Germline CDR1 SNHLY, CDR2 FYNNEI. Written as DNA, the CDR3 is TGTGCCAGCAGTGAGAGGGACAATGAGCAGTTCTTA. Its translation: CASSERDNEQFL.

This chain joins TRBV5-6 and TRBJ2-1; 15 positions match TRBD2. V shed 5 bases, J shed 9 bases, and the junction held 9 bases outside the gene matches. Germline values: CDR1 SGHDT, CDR2 YYEEEE. The CDR3 covers 16 residues. CDR3 DNA: TGTGCCAGCAGGGCTGGACTAGCGGGAGGGCTTGGTGAGCAGTTCTTC. Its translation: CASRAGLAGGLGEQFF.

This sequence joins TRBV20-1 and TRBJ1-1, with D maybe TRBD1 (6 bases). The V end lost 3 bases, the J end lost 4 bases, and 12 bases lay between the germline ends. The CDR3 extends over 13 amino acids. Germline lookup yields CDR1 DFQATT and CDR2 SNEGSKA (reference sequence). The CDR3 reads CSASRGGGTEAFF. In nucleotides, the CDR3 is TGCAGTGCTAGCCGAGGAGGGGGCACTGAAGCTTTCTTT.

Ten or more counts support this clonotype. This rearrangement joins TRBV5-5 to TRBJ1-4; D is perhaps TRBD1 (6 bases). This CDR3 contains 16 residues. Trimming took 3 bases from V and 0 from J, leaving 12 bases between them. CDR1 is SGHKS and CDR2 is YYEKEE in the germline V gene (reference sequence). CDR3 in amino acids: CASSSNGQTTNEKLFF. Written as DNA, the CDR3 is TGTGCCAGCAGCTCGAACGGACAGACAACTAATGAAAAACTGTTTTTT.

J is TRBJ2-3 and V is TRBV5-6; 10 bases are shared with TRBD1. The CDR3 loop spans 18 amino acids. The germline V gene encodes CDR1 SGHDT and CDR2 YYEEEE. Unmatched junction bases numbered 12, after V lost 4 bases and J lost 1 base. CDR3 DNA: TGTGCCAGCAGCATATCCGGGACAGGGGATTTTGGCACAGATACGCAGTATTTT. It is translated as CASSISGTGDFGTDTQYF. Complete variable domain (other parts from reference TRBV5-6 and TRBJ2-3): DAGVTQSPTHLIKTRGQQVTLRCSPKSGHDTVSWYQQALGQGPQFIFQYYEEEERQRGNFPDRFSGHQFPNYSSELNVNALLLGDSALYLCASSISGTGDFGTDTQYFGPGTRLTVL.

Many counts were recorded for this clonotype. This chain connects TRBV7-9 to TRBJ1-2; D is undetermined. Trimming cost V 9 bases and J 6 bases, with 11 bases left between them. The CDR3 runs 11 residues. Per the germline V gene, CDR1 is SEHNR and CDR2 is FQNEAQ (reference sequence). This CDR3 is CARGDRNGYTF. The CDR3 DNA sequence: TGTGCCAGAGGAGATCGGAATGGCTACACCTTC.

This clonotype was observed many times. V usage is TRBV11-2 and J usage is TRBJ2-5; 9 bases are a match to TRBD1. CDR3 size: 16 residues. The trim removed 5 bases at V and 2 bases at J, leaving 9 bases unmatched. Germline assignment: CDR1 SGHAT and CDR2 FQNNGV. The CDR3 sequence is CASSHGTGSRQETQYF. The CDR3 DNA sequence: TGTGCCAGCAGCCATGGGACAGGGTCAAGACAAGAGACCCAGTACTTC.

This clonotype was found many times. This CDR3 is CASSETRTGDSYEQYF. DNA for the CDR3: TGTGCCAGCAGCGAGACCCGGACAGGCGACTCCTACGAGCAGTACTTC. J is TRBJ2-7 and V is TRBV7-9, with 7 bases that match TRBD1. J was trimmed by 0 bases and V by 5 bases; bases with no gene match: 10. CDR1 SEHNR and CDR2 FQNEAQ come from the germline V gene (reference sequence). This CDR3 spans 16 amino acids.

This clonotype has ten or more counts. The V and J genes are TRBV25-1 and TRBJ2-2, with TRBD1 as a possible D gene (6 bases). Germline values: CDR1 MGHDK, CDR2 SYGVNS. Trimming left V 4 bases short and J 7 bases short, with 16 bases between. CDR3 size: 15 residues. CDR3 DNA: TGTGCCAGCAGTGTACCAGGGGCGAGGATCGGGGAGCTGTTTTTT. Protein: CASSVPGARIGELFF.

The chain combines TRBV20-1 with TRBJ2-2, with D uncertain. Germline CDR1 is DFQATT and CDR2 is SNEGSKA (reference sequence). The length of the CDR3 is 13 residues. V was pared by 7 bases and J by 1 base, with 10 bases between. Here the CDR3 DNA reads TGCAGTGTTACCCGACGGAACACCGGGGAGCTGTTTTTT. Its translation: CSVTRRNTGELFF.

This clonotype appeared many times. J is TRBJ2-7 and V is TRBV28; TRBD1 or TRBD2 may be the D gene (6 bases each). The CDR3 has 17 residues. The ends were cut back, 4 bases at V and 4 bases at J, with 23 bases in the middle. The germline gives CDR1 MDHEN, CDR2 SYDVKM. Here the CDR3 DNA reads TGTGCCAGCAGTTCCATCCAGGGCGGGGACACTATATACGAGCAGTACTTC. Amino acid sequence: CASSSIQGGDTIYEQYF.

There are a few counts of this clonotype. V and J are TRBV12-3 or TRBV12-4 and TRBJ1-4; possibly TRBD1 for D (6 bases). CDR3 length equals 15 residues. V lost 3 bases, J lost 4 bases, and 12 bases lay in between. Here the CDR3 DNA reads TGTGCCAGCAGTTTTCGGGGGCGGAATAATGAAAAACTGTTTTTT. It encodes CASSFRGRNNEKLFF.

The chain joins TRBV14 to TRBJ2-7; the D gene could be TRBD1 or TRBD2 (6 bases each). Germline CDR1 SGHDN, CDR2 FVKESK. CDR3 length: 13 residues. Trimming removed 8 bases from V and 0 bases from J, with 11 bases in between. The CDR3 nucleotides are TGTGCCAGCGCCGAGGGGGGCTCCTACGAGCAGTACTTC. The encoded protein is CASAEGGSYEQYF.

In this sample, this clonotype turned up many times. The chain has TRBV11-3 and TRBJ2-3; D is possibly TRBD1 (7 bases). The length of the CDR3 is 16 residues. The germline CDR1 and CDR2 sequences are SGHNT and YENEEA. With 1 base removed from V and 4 bases from J, the gap between germline ends came to 15 bases. The CDR3: CASSLGGGTAADTQYF. The CDR3 coding sequence is TGTGCCAGCAGCTTAGGAGGGGGGACAGCGGCAGATACGCAGTATTTT.

The chain uses TRBV24-1 and TRBJ1-2, with D possibly matching TRBD1 (5 bases). The germline V gene encodes CDR1 KGHDR and CDR2 SFDVKD. Trimming shortened V by 3 bases and J by 5 bases, and 12 bases separated the two germline ends. The CDR3 consists of 14 residues. CDR3 sequence: CATSDRGFSYGYTF. CDR3 sequence (DNA): TGTGCCACCAGTGATCGGGGGTTTTCTTATGGCTACACCTTC.

This clonotype was seen a few times. The chain employs TRBV7-9 and TRBJ2-1; no reliable D call. V lost 1 base, J lost 12 bases, and 10 bases lay in between. The CDR3 consists of 12 residues. Germline-derived CDR1 and CDR2 are SEHNR and FQNEAQ (reference sequence). The CDR3 loop is CASSLGSKRQFF. The CDR3 coding sequence is TGTGCCAGCAGCTTAGGTTCAAAACGGCAGTTCTTC.

This clonotype was seen repeatedly, ten times or more. The chain uses TRBV19 and TRBJ2-5; D possibly corresponds to TRBD2 (5 bases). This CDR3 region has 16 residues. Germline CDR1 is LNHDA and CDR2 is SQIVND (reference sequence). Between the trimmed V and J ends, which lost 1 base and 5 bases, there was a span of 17 bases. CDR3 region: CASSIATTSWRETQYF. The DNA for the CDR3 is TGTGCCAGTAGTATAGCAACCACCTCGTGGAGGGAGACCCAGTACTTC.

The V call is TRBV6-6, the J call TRBJ2-7; 8 bases match TRBD2. This CDR3 has 15 amino acids. The germline V gene encodes CDR1 MNHNY and CDR2 SVGAGI (reference sequence). V lost 6 bases to trimming and J lost 0 bases; unmatched junction nucleotides: 7. This chain's CDR3 is CASRPLAESSYEQYF. Written as DNA, the CDR3 is TGTGCCAGCAGGCCACTAGCGGAAAGCTCCTACGAGCAGTACTTC.